These T cell receptor beta chains were read from a single sample in a study of T cells in Graves' hyperthyroidism and ophthalmopathy. Via MiXCR, TCRdb re-called the multiplex PCR reads, giving one row per CDR3 protein. Of about 700,000 distinct CDR3 sequences in the sample, around 15% were seen once. Input material: blood. These receptors all stem from a woman younger than 35 with Graves' hyperthyroidism. Each CDR3 is given without its conserved first and last residue. The order of the fields is J gene, V gene, CDR3 protein.

TRBJ1-5	TRBV6-1	ASSEWGTSNQPQH
TRBJ2-1	TRBV9	ASSVDLAGGRNEQF
TRBJ2-1	TRBV29-1	SVEGARGDPYNEQF
TRBJ2-4	TRBV14	ASSRGLAGGFIQY
TRBJ1-3	TRBV7-9	ASSLVTASDTIY
TRBJ2-3	TRBV18	ASSRISTDTQY
TRBJ1-2	TRBV7-2	ASSLGGKGYGYT
TRBJ1-6	TRBV27	ASSPYSGSPLH
TRBJ2-7	TRBV4-1	ASSQDQRNGYEQY
TRBJ1-2	TRBV6-5	ASSYTGTLNYGYT
TRBJ1-3	TRBV19	ASSLTASSGNTIY
TRBJ1-4	TRBV19	ASSIRTGQGNEKLF
TRBJ1-1	TRBV20-1	SARETGEMNTEAF
TRBJ2-1	TRBV9	ASSVTGVDSYNEQF
TRBJ2-1	TRBV5-5	ASSLAGSGSLQGQF
TRBJ2-7	TRBV20-1	SARDYTSGAPTYEQY
TRBJ1-5	TRBV4-1	ASSQVLDVARKGGQPQH
TRBJ1-1	TRBV30	AWSVLGSNTEAF
TRBJ1-2	TRBV7-9	ASKGQGDYRDYGYT
TRBJ2-2	TRBV28	ASSRGVSNTGELF
TRBJ2-6	TRBV3-1	ASSFPIFSGANVLT
TRBJ2-1	TRBV30	AWSRGARQYNEQF
TRBJ1-3	TRBV30	AWSRGGAGNTIY
TRBJ2-1	TRBV7-3	ASSLLGDRGRRTNEQF
TRBJ1-4	TRBV28	ASTMGGKLF
TRBJ2-5	TRBV5-1	ASSVDSASVTQY
TRBJ2-7	TRBV12-3/TRBV12-4	ASSLQQGAREQY
TRBJ2-1	TRBV7-9	ASSLDPTRDRGDNEQF
TRBJ1-2	TRBV19	ASSIGPANYGYT
TRBJ1-5	TRBV19	ASGHFERTGHQPQH
TRBJ2-7	TRBV7-9	ASRSTGSYEQY
TRBJ1-4	TRBV6-1	ASTEETPVGATNEKLF
TRBJ2-1	TRBV6-8	ASSPGGPYEQF
TRBJ2-7	TRBV3-1	ASSQVQQY
TRBJ1-5	TRBV4-1	ASSQGNRFNQPQH
TRBJ2-7	TRBV3-1	ASSLRLAAFYEQY
TRBJ2-7	TRBV19	ASSLGVGTWTYEQY
TRBJ1-1	TRBV3-1	ASSPPGRQNTEAF
TRBJ1-1	TRBV11-2	ASSLDPGVSVAF
TRBJ2-2	TRBV18	ASSPPGPTSTPYTGELF
TRBJ2-1	TRBV11-2	ASSLVRGYNEQF
TRBJ1-3	TRBV18	ASSPSGRNTIY
TRBJ2-2	TRBV24-1	ATSDFGDAENTGELF
TRBJ1-4	TRBV5-1	ASSLGRKEKLF
TRBJ2-7	TRBV6-1	ASTWTGASGYEQY
TRBJ2-3	TRBV30	AWSDVAEVTDTQY
TRBJ2-3	TRBV29-1	GVGLAGGDTQY
TRBJ2-7	TRBV7-9	ASGGGSYEQY
TRBJ1-5	TRBV2	ASTKYRENQPQH